These 14 T cell receptor beta chains were sequenced from one sample in a study of blood T cell repertoires in COVID-19. Data came from immunoSEQ multiplex PCR; TCRdb stores just in-frame clones and leaves some out. The repertoire holds some 340,000 clones, 85% seen once, with under 4% in the top ten. Sample: peripheral blood. These receptors were collected from a woman between 18 and 29 years old with acute or convalescent COVID-19.

The V and J genes are TRBV19 and TRBJ2-1, with 9 bases lining up with TRBD2. The CDR3 runs to 14 residues. Germline V gives CDR1 LNHDA, CDR2 SQIVND (reference sequence). Trimming at V came to 5 bases and at J to 7 bases, leaving 6 bases not matched to a gene. CDR3 DNA: TGTGCCAGTAGTGTAGGACTAGCGAGGAATGAGCAGTTCTTC. This gives the protein CASSVGLARNEQFF. Full variable domain (remainder filled in from reference TRBV19 and TRBJ2-1): DGGITQSPKYLFRKEGQNVTLSCEQNLNHDAMYWYRQDPGQGLRLIYYSQIVNDFQKGDIAEGYSVSREKKESFPLTVTSAQKNPTAFYLCASSVGLARNEQFFGPGTRLTVL.

The V gene is TRBV2, the J gene TRBJ1-3; D unresolved. The CDR3 loop spans 15 amino acids. CDR1 is SNHLY, CDR2 FYNNEI, per germline. Trimming left V 1 base short and J 0 bases short, with 7 bases between. CDR3 sequence reads: CASSEGYSSGNTIYF. DNA for the CDR3: TGTGCCAGCAGTGAAGGTTACAGCTCTGGAAACACCATATATTTT.

The gene calls are TRBV19 and TRBJ1-1, with D possibly matching TRBD1 (5 bases). The CDR3 has 15 amino acids. Germline values: CDR1 LNHDA, CDR2 SQIVND (reference sequence). Trimming pared 5 bases from V and 5 bases from J, leaving 18 bases between. DNA of the CDR3: TGTGCCAGTAGTCCGCCTCCGGGGCGGGAGACTGAAGCTTTCTTT. Its translation: CASSPPPGRETEAFF.

The chain joins TRBV5-1 to TRBJ1-1; D is possibly TRBD1 (5 bases). Germline assignment: CDR1 SGHRS and CDR2 YFSETQ. The CDR3 is made up of 14 amino acids. Trimming took off 4 bases at V and 4 bases at J, with 14 bases between the two ends. This CDR3 is CASSANLQGTEAFF. The DNA of the CDR3 is TGCGCCAGCAGCGCCAACCTCCAGGGCACTGAAGCTTTCTTT.

The chain has TRBV5-1 and TRBJ1-2; no reliable D call. This CDR3 comprises 11 residues. Trimming took off 4 bases at V and 8 bases at J, with 9 bases between the two ends. Looked up from germline, CDR1 is SGHRS and CDR2 is YFSETQ. CDR3 residues: CASSGGWGYTF. The CDR3 DNA is TGCGCCAGCAGCGGAGGGTGGGGCTACACCTTC.

This chain joins TRBV9 and TRBJ1-4, with D maybe TRBD1 (6 bases). V was clipped by 3 bases and J by 8 bases, with 17 bases between them. This CDR3 contains 15 residues. In germline, CDR1 is SGDLS, CDR2 YYNGEE. CDR3 bases: TGTGCCAGCAGCGCCCAGGGGTGGCCGTCCGAAAAACTGTTTTTT. Protein product: CASSAQGWPSEKLFF.

The rearrangement links TRBV5-1 to TRBJ2-7, with D maybe TRBD2 (5 bases). The V gene lost 4 bases and the J gene lost 3 bases, with 20 bases spanning the gap. Germline V gives CDR1 SGHRS, CDR2 YFSETQ. The CDR3 covers 16 residues. CDR3 region: CASSRLLETSNYEQYF. CDR3 in DNA: TGCGCCAGCAGCCGATTACTAGAGACAAGTAACTACGAGCAGTACTTC. The variable domain in full, with the rest retrieved from reference TRBV5-1 and TRBJ2-7, is KAGVTQTPRYLIKTRGQQVTLSCSPISGHRSVSWYQQTPGQGLQFLFEYFSETQRNKGNFPGRFSGRQFSNSRSEMNVSTLELGDSALYLCASSRLLETSNYEQYFGPGTRLTVT.

This clone was counted only a few times. The genes are TRBV28 and TRBJ2-7; 12 bases align to TRBD2. The CDR3 consists of 14 residues. V lost 5 bases and J lost 2; bases outside the gene matches: 1. Germline assignment: CDR1 MDHEN and CDR2 SYDVKM. The DNA of the CDR3 is TGTGCCAGCAGTCGGACTAGCGGGACCTACGAGCAGTACTTC. This translates into CASSRTSGTYEQYF.

The V gene is TRBV4-1, the J gene TRBJ2-1; TRBD1 aligns across 10 bases. This CDR3 comprises 14 residues. The junction had 5 bases not matched to a gene; V was cut back by 5 bases and J by 7 bases. Germline V CDR1 and CDR2: MGHRA, YSYEKL. The CDR3 protein is CASSWGQGSNEQFF. The CDR3 DNA reads as TGCGCCAGCAGCTGGGGACAGGGGTCGAATGAGCAGTTCTTC.

This clone was observed once. Here the CDR3 DNA reads TGCGCCAGCAGCTCGGTATACACAGGGGCCTACGAGCAGTACTTC. Its translation is CASSSVYTGAYEQYF. This chain connects TRBV5-1 to TRBJ2-7; TRBD1 agrees at 7 bases. Germline V CDR1 and CDR2: SGHRS, YFSETQ. This CDR3 is built from 15 residues. The V gene end was trimmed by 3 bases and the J gene end by 2 bases; junction bases not matched to a gene: 8.

The chain combines TRBV3-1 (or the pseudogene TRBV3-2) with TRBJ1-1; tentative D call: TRBD1 (5 bases). This CDR3 is 15 amino acids long. V was clipped by 4 bases and J by 1 base, with 13 bases between them. Per germline, CDR1 LGHDT and CDR2 YNNKEL (reference sequence). CDR3 in amino acids: CASSLLPGQNTEAFF. In nucleotides, the CDR3 is TGTGCCAGCAGCCTCCTTCCTGGACAGAACACTGAAGCTTTCTTT.

The genes are TRBV5-4 and TRBJ2-2; TRBD2 matches 12 bases. Germline CDR1 is SGHNT and CDR2 is YYREEE (reference sequence). CDR3 length: 15 residues. Trimming took 4 bases from V and 6 from J; bases not matched to a gene: 4. The CDR3 is CASSRLAGAPGELFF. CDR3 DNA sequence: TGTGCCAGCAGCAGACTAGCGGGAGCGCCCGGGGAGCTGTTTTTT.

The genes are TRBV7-2 and TRBJ1-3, with D possibly TRBD1 on 6 matching bases. The CDR3 length is 15 residues. The V and J ends lost 4 bases and 0 bases respectively, with 10 bases between them. Germline loops: CDR1 SGHTA, CDR2 FQGNSA. The CDR3: CASSSTGGSGNTIYF. The DNA of the CDR3 is TGTGCCAGCAGCTCGACAGGCGGCTCTGGAAACACCATATATTTT.

This clone was recorded only once. The chain links TRBV5-1 to TRBJ1-5; 11 nucleotides align to TRBD1. With V trimmed by 3 bases and J by 2 bases, 1 base remained unmatched. This CDR3 spans 15 amino acids. CDR1 SGHRS and CDR2 YFSETQ come from the germline V gene. As DNA, the CDR3 is TGCGCCAGCAGCTGGACAGGGGGCGGCAATCAGCCCCAGCATTTT. Its protein is CASSWTGGGNQPQHF. Supplemented by reference TRBV5-1 and TRBJ1-5, the full variable domain reads KAGVTQTPRYLIKTRGQQVTLSCSPISGHRSVSWYQQTPGQGLQFLFEYFSETQRNKGNFPGRFSGRQFSNSRSEMNVSTLELGDSALYLCASSWTGGGNQPQHFGDGTRLSIL.